A selection of T cell receptor beta chains follows, all from one sample in a study of T cells in Graves' hyperthyroidism and ophthalmopathy. TCRdb processed the multiplex PCR reads anew with MiXCR; each CDR3 protein has one entry. The profile covers nearly 600,000 distinct CDR3 sequences, with roughly 13% appearing a single time and approximately 5.7% taken by the ten largest. Source material: blood. These receptors came from a young woman with Graves' hyperthyroidism that later progressed to Graves' ophthalmopathy. CDR3s include the opening cysteine and the closing phenylalanine or tryptophan. A D gene is named only where the DNA matches it firmly. Part of the rows lack a size; the others show once, few, many or a class for expanded clones.

>few|TRBV2|NA|TRBJ1-3
TGTGCCAGCAGTTCCCCCCTTGCCCCCTCTGGAAACACCATATATTTT
CASSSPLAPSGNTIYF
>few|TRBV11-3|NA|TRBJ1-2
TGTGCCAGCAGCTTAGGACGGGACGGATACTATGGCTACACCTTC
CASSLGRDGYYGYTF
>many|TRBV7-9|TRBD2|TRBJ2-3
TGTGCCAGCAGCGGAACTCTAACCGGGACTAGCGGGCTGAATTCGGTCAGTAGCACAGATACGCAGTATTTT
CASSGTLTGTSGLNSVSSTDTQYF
>many|TRBV11-1|NA|TRBJ2-3
TGTGCCAGCAGCTTAGTCAGGGCCGGCACAGATACGCAGTATTTT
CASSLVRAGTDTQYF
>many|TRBV20-1|TRBD2|TRBJ2-1
TGCAGTGCTAGTCCCAGCGGGAACAATGAGCAGTTCTTC
CSASPSGNNEQFF
>many|TRBV10-3|NA|TRBJ2-7
TGTGCCATCAGTGACCAGCCTGGAGGCCTCCCCTACGAGCAGTACTTC
CAISDQPGGLPYEQYF
>many|TRBV27|NA|TRBJ2-1
TGTGCCACTACTCAGATGGCGGGAAGTAGCAACAATGAGCAGTTCTTC
CATTQMAGSSNNEQFF
>NA|TRBV2|NA|TRBJ2-3
TGTGCCAGCAGTGAAGTGGCCGGGAGAGATACGCAGTATTTT
CASSEVAGRDTQYF
>many|TRBV7-3|TRBD2|TRBJ2-1
TGTGCCAGCAGCAGTAGCGGGAGTCGTGAGCAGTTCTTC
CASSSSGSREQFF
>many|TRBV5-1|NA|TRBJ2-7
TGCGCCAGCAGCTTGGTACCTGACACTTACTACGAGCAGTACTTC
CASSLVPDTYYEQYF
>few|TRBV20-1|NA|TRBJ1-1
TGCAGTGCACCCAGGGAAGGAAACACTGAAGCTTTCTTT
CSAPREGNTEAFF
>NA|TRBV2|TRBD1|TRBJ2-3
TGTGCCAGCAGGTTCGACAGGGTCACAGATACGCAGTATTTT
CASRFDRVTDTQYF
>few|TRBV30|TRBD2|TRBJ2-7
TGTGCCTGGAGATGGACTAGCGGATACTCCTACGAGCAGTACTTC
CAWRWTSGYSYEQYF
>many|TRBV29-1|TRBD2|TRBJ2-2
TGCAGCGCAACATGGGGACTTACGGAACTAGCGGGCACCGGGGAGCTGTTTTTT
CSATWGLTELAGTGELFF
>many|TRBV5-1|TRBD1|TRBJ2-7
TGCGCCAGCAGCTCGCGGACAGGGGGCAACGACGAGCAGTACTTC
CASSSRTGGNDEQYF
>many|TRBV12-5|NA|TRBJ1-1
TGTGCTAGTGGTTTCGAGGGGCCCCACACTGAAGCTTTCTTT
CASGFEGPHTEAFF
>many|TRBV6-2/TRBV6-3|NA|TRBJ1-2
TGTGCCAGCAGTTACTTACAGGGTCCGGATGGCTACACCTTC
CASSYLQGPDGYTF
>NA|TRBV3-1|NA|TRBJ1-4
NA
CASSQVIFGTGTSNEKPFF
>many|TRBV15|NA|TRBJ2-5
TGTGCCTCTCTCAAACAAGAGACCCAGTACTTC
CASLKQETQYF
>NA|TRBV12-3/TRBV12-4|NA|TRBJ2-5
TGTGCCAGCAGTTTTTGGGGCGGCCCGCGGCACTTC
CASSFWGGPRHF
>many|TRBV12-3/TRBV12-4|TRBD2|TRBJ2-7
TGTGCCAGCAGTTTTAAGGTAGCGGGAGCCGAGCAGTACTTC
CASSFKVAGAEQYF
>many|TRBV11-3|TRBD1|TRBJ2-7
TGTGCCAGCACGCAGACAGGGGCAACCTACGAGCAGTACTTC
CASTQTGATYEQYF
>few|TRBV19|NA|TRBJ2-6
TGTGCCAGTAGTATGGCCCTTAGCTCTGGGGCCAACGTCCTGACTTTC
CASSMALSSGANVLTF
>many|TRBV2|NA|TRBJ2-5
TGTGCCAGCAGCCTTGCTAACTTCTCGGAGACCCAGTACTTC
CASSLANFSETQYF
>many|TRBV11-2|TRBD2|TRBJ2-2
TGTGCCAGCAGCTCGGGACTAGCGGGAGACCCTACCGGGGAGCTGTTTTTT
CASSSGLAGDPTGELFF
>many|TRBV18|NA|TRBJ2-6
TGTGCCAGCTCACCACCGCCCCAGGACAGCTCCTCTGGGGCCAACGTCCTGACTTTC
CASSPPPQDSSSGANVLTF
>many|TRBV27|NA|TRBJ2-2
TGTGCCAGCAGGATGAACACCGGGGAGCTGTTTTTT
CASRMNTGELFF
>NA|TRBV5-1|TRBD2|TRBJ2-5
TGCGCCAGCAGCTCCGGGACTAGCGGCAAAGAGACCCAGTACTTC
CASSSGTSGKETQYF
>few|TRBV28|NA|TRBJ1-1
TGTGCCAGCAGTTTATGGGCCGACACTGAAGCTTTCTTT
CASSLWADTEAFF
>NA|TRBV5-5|TRBD1|TRBJ2-5
TGTGCCAGCAGCTTGGAGACAGGGGGCTGGGAGACCCAGTACTTC
CASSLETGGWETQYF
>NA|TRBV20-1|TRBD2|TRBJ2-1
TGCAGTGCCGAACTAGCGGGAGTGGGGAATGAGCAGTTCTTC
CSAELAGVGNEQFF